This entry lists 31 T cell receptor beta chains sequenced from one sample in a study of blood T cell repertoires in COVID-19. Assay: immunoSEQ multiplex PCR; the TCRdb copy retains only in-frame clones and omits some. The top ten clones hold roughly 4.2% of a sample with roughly 300,000 clones, 65% to 90% of them seen once. Sequenced: PBMCs or T cells enriched from blood (not recorded which). The receptors derive from a middle-aged woman with acute COVID-19.

The gene calls are TRBV5-1 and TRBJ1-1, with 9 bases that match TRBD1. V dropped 7 bases and J dropped 5; count of bases not matched to a gene: 6. The CDR3 contains 13 residues. The germline CDR1 and CDR2 sequences are SGHRS and YFSETQ. CDR3 loop: CASGGQGETEAFF. The CDR3 region has the DNA TGCGCCAGCGGGGGACAGGGTGAGACTGAAGCTTTCTTT.

This chain connects TRBV5-1 to TRBJ2-7; TRBD2 matches at 11 bases. The length of the CDR3 is 15 residues. From germline, CDR1 is SGHRS and CDR2 YFSETQ. V was pared by 4 bases and J by 2 bases, with 5 bases of the junction left unmatched. CDR3 DNA: TGCGCCAGCAGCAGGGGGACTAGCGGTACCTACGAGCAGTACTTC. Amino acid sequence: CASSRGTSGTYEQYF.

This chain uses TRBV6-5 with TRBJ1-1, with 7 bases fitting TRBD1. This CDR3 has 13 amino acids. Germline V gene lookup returns CDR1 MNHEY and CDR2 SVGAGI. V was pared by 0 bases and J by 9 bases, with 4 bases of the junction left unmatched. The CDR3 DNA sequence: TGTGCCAGCAGTTACTCGATAAGGGGGCAAGCTTTCTTT. Translating gives CASSYSIRGQAFF.

The rearrangement joins TRBV19 to TRBJ1-3, with D uncertain. The V end lost 7 bases, the J end lost 0 bases, and 7 bases lay between the germline ends. There are 13 residues in the CDR3. From germline, CDR1 is LNHDA and CDR2 SQIVND (reference sequence). CDR3 protein: CASKEVSGNTIYF. CDR3 sequence (DNA): TGTGCCAGTAAGGAGGTCTCTGGAAACACCATATATTTT.

The gene calls are TRBV4-1 and TRBJ1-2, with 8 bases that match TRBD1. This CDR3 spans 15 amino acids. The J segment lost 4 bases and the V segment lost 1 base, leaving 5 bases of the junction unmatched. Per germline, CDR1 MGHRA and CDR2 YSYEKL. The chain's CDR3 is CASSQAVTGAYGYTF. The CDR3 DNA sequence: TGCGCCAGCAGCCAAGCCGTGACAGGGGCCTATGGCTACACCTTC.

Details on this clone: A junction end diverges from the germline sequence, so it may reflect a read error. The chain uses TRBV7-3 and TRBJ1-1; 9 nucleotides align to TRBD1. The CDR3 covers 15 residues. Germline values: CDR1 SGHTA, CDR2 FQGTGA. Here the CDR3 reads CASSLTGGRGTEAFF. CDR3 DNA sequence: TGTGCCAGCAGCCTAACAGGGGGCCGGGGCACTGAAGCTTTCTTT.

The CDR3 DNA reads TGCGCCAGCAGCCTCCTGGTCGGTTACGAGCAGTACTTC. Translating gives CASSLLVGYEQYF. The chain links TRBV5-1 to TRBJ2-7; D not resolved. Trimming cost V 4 bases and J 4 bases, with 12 bases left between them. CDR3 length: 13 residues. Germline CDR1 reads SGHRS; CDR2 reads YFSETQ. The whole variable domain, remainder taken from reference TRBV5-1 and TRBJ2-7, is KAGVTQTPRYLIKTRGQQVTLSCSPISGHRSVSWYQQTPGQGLQFLFEYFSETQRNKGNFPGRFSGRQFSNSRSEMNVSTLELGDSALYLCASSLLVGYEQYFGPGTRLTVT.

This chain uses TRBV14 with TRBJ2-5, with a possible D match to TRBD2 (5 bases). V was clipped by 4 bases and J by 2 bases, with 17 bases between them. There are 16 residues in the CDR3. CDR1 and CDR2 (germline): SGHDN, FVKESK. The CDR3 DNA reads as TGTGCCAGCAGCCCTATTTGGAGCGGAGCGCAAGAGACCCAGTACTTC. It translates to CASSPIWSGAQETQYF.

The rearrangement joins TRBV5-1 to TRBJ2-1; TRBD2 matches 7 bases. Trimming cost V 2 bases and J 8 bases; bases outside gene matches: 7. The CDR3 extends over 14 amino acids. Germline V CDR1 and CDR2: SGHRS, YFSETQ. The CDR3 region is CASSFPGGTHEQFF. As DNA, the CDR3 is TGCGCCAGCAGCTTCCCGGGAGGAACCCATGAGCAGTTCTTC.

This clone was recorded a few times. The chain recombines TRBV24-1 with TRBJ1-2; possible D gene TRBD1, 5 bases. The CDR3 has 13 residues. With 5 bases removed from V and 4 bases from J, the gap between germline ends came to 10 bases. Germline CDR1 reads KGHDR; CDR2 reads SFDVKD. CDR3 in DNA: TGTGCCACCAGTGGGGGCCCTCCCTATGGCTACACCTTC. This gives the protein CATSGGPPYGYTF.

The CDR3 protein is CASSTDRGLGTGELFF. The CDR3 DNA is TGTGCCAGCAGCACGGACAGGGGGCTTGGAACCGGGGAGCTGTTTTTT. The chain recombines TRBV5-6 with TRBJ2-2; 11 positions match TRBD1. The CDR3 consists of 16 residues. CDR1 is SGHDT, CDR2 YYEEEE, per germline. V gave up 4 bases and J gave up 5 bases; unmatched junction bases: 7.

This clone was counted between two and nine times. CDR3 residues: CASSARLAGGTDTQYF. CDR3 nucleotides: TGTGCCAGCAGCGCCCGACTAGCGGGAGGCACAGATACGCAGTATTTT. The rearrangement links TRBV7-9 to TRBJ2-3; 12 bases align to TRBD2. The CDR3 runs 16 residues. Germline CDR1 reads SEHNR; CDR2 reads FQNEAQ (reference sequence). J lost 1 base, V lost 5 bases, and 4 bases had no gene match. Complete variable domain (other parts from reference TRBV7-9 and TRBJ2-3): DTGVSQNPRHKITKRGQNVTFRCDPISEHNRLYWYRQTLGQGPEFLTYFQNEAQLEKSRLLSDRFSAERPKGSFSTLEIQRTEQGDSAMYLCASSARLAGGTDTQYFGPGTRLTVL.

The V and J genes are TRBV21-1 and TRBJ1-1; TRBD1, the D gene given by the table, was not confirmed from the DNA. TRBV21-1 is listed as a pseudogene. The CDR3 consists of 15 residues. CDR3 nucleotide sequence: TGTGCCAGCAGCAGAGACAGGGGGCGTGACACTGAAGCTTTCTTT. As protein: CASSRDRGRDTEAFF.

The V gene is TRBV7-2, the J gene TRBJ1-3; 9 bases line up with TRBD1. Germline CDR1 reads SGHTA; CDR2 reads FQGNSA. The CDR3 length is 15 residues. Unmatched junction bases numbered 2, after V lost 1 base and J lost 4 bases. The CDR3, as DNA: TGTGCCAGCAGCTTAGGGGACAGGGAGGGAAACACCATATATTTT. This sequence encodes CASSLGDREGNTIYF.

The CDR3 DNA follows: TGTGCCAGCAGCTTCTTAGACAGGGGTGGCTACGAGCAGTACTTC. Its protein is CASSFLDRGGYEQYF. The chain links TRBV7-9 to TRBJ2-7; 8 bases align to TRBD1. This CDR3 contains 15 residues. With V trimmed by 3 bases and J by 3 bases, 7 bases remained unmatched. CDR1 SEHNR and CDR2 FQNEAQ come from the germline V gene (reference sequence). The complete variable domain, with remaining parts taken from reference TRBV7-9 and TRBJ2-7, reads DTGVSQNPRHKITKRGQNVTFRCDPISEHNRLYWYRQTLGQGPEFLTYFQNEAQLEKSRLLSDRFSAERPKGSFSTLEIQRTEQGDSAMYLCASSFLDRGGYEQYFGPGTRLTVT.

The chain couples TRBV18 to TRBJ2-7; 11 nucleotides match TRBD1. The length of the CDR3 is 14 residues. Germline V gives CDR1 KGHSH, CDR2 LQKENI. Trimming cost V 3 bases and J 7 bases; bases outside gene matches: 5. CDR3 sequence (DNA): TGTGCCAGCTCACCGGGACAGGGGGTGGGTGAGCAGTACTTC. Protein: CASSPGQGVGEQYF.

This clone came up once. The V gene is TRBV7-3, the J gene TRBJ2-3; D unresolved. The ends were cut back, 0 bases at V and 1 base at J, with 14 bases in the middle. CDR3 length: 17 residues. The V gene's germline CDR1 is SGHTA and CDR2 FQGTGA. The DNA for the CDR3 is TGTGCCAGCAGCTTAACATCTAGGCGAGGAGGCACAGATACGCAGTATTTT. Encoded protein: CASSLTSRRGGTDTQYF.

This rearrangement joins TRBV7-2 to TRBJ2-5, with 9 bases identical to TRBD2. V dropped 4 bases and J dropped 4; count of bases not matched to a gene: 7. CDR1 SGHTA and CDR2 FQGNSA come from the germline V gene. The CDR3 loop spans 15 amino acids. This CDR3 is CASSSIAGALETQYF. The CDR3 DNA follows: TGTGCCAGCAGCTCTATAGCGGGAGCCCTAGAGACCCAGTACTTC. The whole variable domain, filled in from reference TRBV7-2 and TRBJ2-5, reads GAGVSQSPSNKVTEKGKDVELRCDPISGHTALYWYRQSLGQGLEFLIYFQGNSAPDKSGLPSDRFSAERTGGSVSTLTIQRTQQEDSAVYLCASSSIAGALETQYFGPGTRLLVL.

The chain employs TRBV7-3 and TRBJ2-1; 14 bases line up with TRBD2. V lost 5 bases, J lost 7 bases, and 7 bases stayed unmatched. This CDR3 is built from 16 residues. The germline gives CDR1 SGHTA, CDR2 FQGTGA. CDR3 nucleotides: TGTGCCAGCAGCCCCTCCGGGACTAGCGGGAGAAATGAGCAGTTCTTC. Protein product: CASSPSGTSGRNEQFF.

To note about this clone: The sample has other DNA sequences that encode this CDR3 too. CDR3 sequence reads: CASSLEPGFNEKLFF. The CDR3 DNA is TGTGCCAGCAGCCTAGAACCGGGGTTCAATGAAAAACTGTTTTTT. The chain recombines TRBV7-6 with TRBJ1-4; D not certain. The V gene lost 5 bases and the J gene lost 5 bases, with 15 bases spanning the gap. Germline loops: CDR1 SGHVS, CDR2 FNYEAQ. This CDR3 has 15 residues.

The chain carries TRBV5-6 and TRBJ2-5; TRBD1 aligns across 8 bases. This CDR3 spans 14 amino acids. Germline lookup yields CDR1 SGHDT and CDR2 YYEEEE. J gave up 2 bases and V 3 bases, and 3 bases lay outside the gene matches. CDR3 residues: CASSYDRGQETQYF. CDR3 coding DNA: TGTGCCAGCAGCTACGACAGGGGACAAGAGACCCAGTACTTC.

Only a few counts were recorded for this clone. CDR3 sequence: CASSGGAGETNEKLFF. For the CDR3, the DNA is TGTGCCAGTAGTGGGGGGGCCGGAGAAACTAATGAAAAACTGTTTTTT. The chain has TRBV19 and TRBJ1-4, with D perhaps matching TRBD1 (6 bases). Germline V gene lookup returns CDR1 LNHDA and CDR2 SQIVND (reference sequence). The length of the CDR3 is 16 residues. V was shortened by 5 bases and J by 1 base, with 14 bases between the two germline ends. Full variable domain (rest looked up from reference TRBV19 and TRBJ1-4): DGGITQSPKYLFRKEGQNVTLSCEQNLNHDAMYWYRQDPGQGLRLIYYSQIVNDFQKGDIAEGYSVSREKKESFPLTVTSAQKNPTAFYLCASSGGAGETNEKLFFGSGTQLSVL.

The chain is built from TRBV4-1 and TRBJ1-2; D is ambiguous. The V end lost 0 bases, the J end lost 8 bases, and 13 bases lay between the germline ends. The germline CDR1 and CDR2 sequences are MGHRA and YSYEKL. This CDR3 comprises 14 residues. The CDR3 reads CASSQEMVTGGYTF. The CDR3 DNA follows: TGCGCCAGCAGCCAAGAAATGGTAACGGGGGGCTACACCTTC.

This rearrangement joins TRBV6-2 or TRBV6-3 to TRBJ1-1; D might be TRBD1 (5 bases). V was pared by 2 bases and J by 10 bases, with 8 bases between. Germline V gene sequence: CDR1 MNHEY, CDR2 SVGEGT. The CDR3 loop spans 11 amino acids. Here the CDR3 reads CASSYAGGAFF. The CDR3 DNA follows: TGTGCCAGCAGTTACGCGGGGGGAGCTTTCTTT.

In regard to this clone: A single base separates this from a much larger clone, so it may be a read error. The chain uses TRBV5-6 and TRBJ2-5, with D possibly being TRBD1 (6 bases). The CDR3 has 13 residues. The V end was cut by 4 bases, the J end by 1 base, with 8 bases between. Germline CDR1 and CDR2: SGHDT and YYEEEE. CDR3 sequence (DNA): TGTGCCAGCAGCCGACAGGTCCAAGAGACCCAGTACTTC. Residues: CASSRQVQETQYF.

The chain recombines TRBV2 with TRBJ2-1; TRBD2 is a possible D gene (5 bases). Germline V CDR1 and CDR2: SNHLY, FYNNEI. The CDR3 length is 15 residues. Between the trimmed V and J ends, which lost 4 bases and 2 bases, there was a span of 12 bases. The CDR3 here is CASSARTPTYNEQFF. DNA for the CDR3: TGTGCCAGCAGTGCTCGGACTCCTACCTACAATGAGCAGTTCTTC.

The rearrangement uses TRBV2 and TRBJ1-1; no clear D gene. Looked up from germline, CDR1 is SNHLY and CDR2 is FYNNEI. V dropped 7 bases and J dropped 1 base, with 7 bases sitting between them. The CDR3 totals 12 residues. CDR3: CASTLSNTEAFF. CDR3 in DNA: TGTGCCAGCACTCTGTCGAACACTGAAGCTTTCTTT. The whole variable domain, filled in from reference TRBV2 and TRBJ1-1, reads EPEVTQTPSHQVTQMGQEVILRCVPISNHLYFYWYRQILGQKVEFLVSFYNNEISEKSEIFDDQFSVERPDGSNFTLKIRSTKLEDSAMYFCASTLSNTEAFFGQGTRLTVV.

The V gene is TRBV5-1, the J gene TRBJ2-1, with 10 bases aligning to TRBD2. The CDR3 spans 15 residues. Losses at the gene ends were 1 base for V and 5 bases for J; bases not matched to a gene: 3. In germline, CDR1 is SGHRS, CDR2 YFSETQ. Here the CDR3 reads CASSLYSGRDNEQFF. The CDR3 nucleotides read TGCGCCAGCAGCTTGTACAGCGGGAGGGACAATGAGCAGTTCTTC. The full variable domain, completed using reference TRBV5-1 and TRBJ2-1, is KAGVTQTPRYLIKTRGQQVTLSCSPISGHRSVSWYQQTPGQGLQFLFEYFSETQRNKGNFPGRFSGRQFSNSRSEMNVSTLELGDSALYLCASSLYSGRDNEQFFGPGTRLTVL.

This chain connects TRBV24-1 to TRBJ2-1; 9 bases agree with TRBD1. The junction had 8 bases not matched to a gene; V was cut back by 4 bases and J by 5 bases. Germline values: CDR1 KGHDR, CDR2 SFDVKD. The CDR3 is made up of 16 amino acids. The CDR3 DNA reads as TGTGCCACCAGTGACCCCGGGACAGGGTCCGACAATGAGCAGTTCTTC. Its translation: CATSDPGTGSDNEQFF.

The V gene is TRBV6-5, the J gene TRBJ1-2, with 9 bases lining up with TRBD1. The V gene's germline CDR1 is MNHEY and CDR2 SVGAGI. This CDR3 contains 13 residues. V gave up 6 bases and J gave up 6 bases; unmatched junction bases: 5. The CDR3 is CASRKGQGHGYTF. The CDR3 nucleotides read TGTGCCAGCAGAAAGGGACAGGGTCATGGCTACACCTTC.

This sequence joins TRBV3-1 (or the pseudogene TRBV3-2) and TRBJ2-5; TRBD2 matches at 10 bases. CDR1 LGHDT and CDR2 YNNKEL come from the germline V gene (reference sequence). The J segment lost 0 bases and the V segment lost 3 bases, leaving 4 bases of the junction unmatched. This CDR3 comprises 16 residues. The CDR3 region is CASSHGTSVYQETQYF. CDR3 DNA sequence: TGTGCCAGCAGCCATGGGACTAGCGTTTACCAAGAGACCCAGTACTTC.